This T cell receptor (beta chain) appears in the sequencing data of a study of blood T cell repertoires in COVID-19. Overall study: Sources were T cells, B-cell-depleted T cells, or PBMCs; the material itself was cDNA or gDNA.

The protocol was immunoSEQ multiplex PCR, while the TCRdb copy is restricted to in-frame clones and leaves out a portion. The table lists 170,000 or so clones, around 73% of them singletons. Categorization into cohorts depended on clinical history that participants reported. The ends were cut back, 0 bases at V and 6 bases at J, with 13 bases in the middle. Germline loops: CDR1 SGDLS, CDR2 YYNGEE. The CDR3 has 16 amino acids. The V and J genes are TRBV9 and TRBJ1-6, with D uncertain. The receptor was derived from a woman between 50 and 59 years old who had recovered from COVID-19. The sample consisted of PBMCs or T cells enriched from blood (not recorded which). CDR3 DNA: TGTGCCAGCAGCGTAGATCCGGGGAGCCGTAATTCACCCCTCCACTTT. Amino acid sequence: CASSVDPGSRNSPLHF.